This TCR beta chain is drawn from a study of shared clonotypes between healthy human individuals. V gave up 2 bases and J gave up 0 bases; unmatched junction bases: 6. The CDR3 is 17 amino acids. Germline CDR1 is SGHVS and CDR2 is FQNEAQ. The table came from immunoSEQ multiplex PCR; TCRdb's copy has only in-frame clones and leaves some out. This repertoire shows some 2.4 million clones, over 85% found once; its top ten account for more than 0.35%. The source material was naive CD4+ T cells from PBMCs. Indicated subset: CD45RA+ positively selected. The chain joins TRBV7-8 to TRBJ2-7; TRBD2 matches at 11 bases. The clonotype was recovered from a man between 18 and 35 years old in good health. Some clones in this sample may be carry-over from other donors' samples. The CDR3 reads CASSLRLGLAASYEQYF. The CDR3 nucleotides read TGTGCCAGCAGCTTACGCCTGGGACTAGCGGCCTCCTACGAGCAGTACTTC.